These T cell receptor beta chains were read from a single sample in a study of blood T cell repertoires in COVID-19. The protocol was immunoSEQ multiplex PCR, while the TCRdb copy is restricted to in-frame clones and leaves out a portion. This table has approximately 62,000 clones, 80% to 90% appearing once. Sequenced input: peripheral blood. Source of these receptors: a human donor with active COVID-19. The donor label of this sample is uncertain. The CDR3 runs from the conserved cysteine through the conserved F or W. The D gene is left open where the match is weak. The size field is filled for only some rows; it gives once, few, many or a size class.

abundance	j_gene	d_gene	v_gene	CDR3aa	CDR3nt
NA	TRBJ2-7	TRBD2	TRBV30	CAWGFTSGVTYEQYF	TGTGCCTGGGGGTTTACTAGCGGGGTGACCTACGAGCAGTACTTC
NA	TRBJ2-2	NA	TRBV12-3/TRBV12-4	CASSFLFGELFF	TGTGCCAGCAGTTTCTTATTCGGGGAGCTGTTTTTT
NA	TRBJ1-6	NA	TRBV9	CASSKQGRGSPLHF	TGTGCCAGCAGCAAACAGGGCCGGGGTTCACCCCTCCACTTT
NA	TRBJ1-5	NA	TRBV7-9	CASSLTGPGHQPQHF	TGTGCCAGCAGCCTGACAGGCCCCGGTCATCAGCCCCAGCATTTT
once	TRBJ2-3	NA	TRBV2	CASSGGAGASTDTQYF	TGTGCCAGCAGTGGAGGCGCAGGGGCGTCCACAGATACGCAGTATTTT
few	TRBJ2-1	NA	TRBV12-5	CASGLERNEQFF	TGTGCTAGTGGTTTGGAGCGCAATGAGCAGTTCTTC
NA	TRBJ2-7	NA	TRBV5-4	CASSSASYEQYF	TGTGCCAGCAGCTCCGCGTCCTACGAGCAGTACTTC
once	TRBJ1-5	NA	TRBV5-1	CASPSRVSNQPQHF	TGCGCCAGTCCTTCACGGGTTAGCAATCAGCCCCAGCATTTT
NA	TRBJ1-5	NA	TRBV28	CASSFGSQPQHF	TGTGCCAGCAGTTTCGGTAGTCAGCCCCAGCATTTT
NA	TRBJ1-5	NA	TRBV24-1	CATEGGAGNQPQHF	TGTGCCACCGAGGGCGGGGCTGGCAATCAGCCCCAGCATTTT
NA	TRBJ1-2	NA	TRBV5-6	CATMELYGYTF	TGTGCCACGATGGAGCTCTATGGCTACACCTTC
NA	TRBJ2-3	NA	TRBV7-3	CASSLSGDTQYF	TGTGCCAGCAGCTTATCAGGGGATACGCAGTATTTT
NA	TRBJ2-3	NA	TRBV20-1	CSASTGSTDTQYF	TGCAGTGCTAGTACGGGGAGCACAGATACGCAGTATTTT
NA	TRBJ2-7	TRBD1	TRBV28	CASMPRDRVRYEQYF	TGTGCCAGCATGCCCCGAGACAGGGTCCGGTACGAGCAGTACTTC
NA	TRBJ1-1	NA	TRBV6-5	CASSYSQRNTEAFF	TGTGCCAGCAGTTACTCGCAGCGAAACACTGAAGCTTTCTTT
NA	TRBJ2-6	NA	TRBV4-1	CASSQGAEVSGANVLTF	TGCGCCAGCAGCCAAGGTGCGGAAGTCTCTGGGGCCAACGTCCTGACTTTC
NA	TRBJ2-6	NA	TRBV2	CASSEALKGAGANVLTF	TGTGCCAGCAGTGAAGCGCTTAAGGGGGCTGGGGCCAACGTCCTGACTTTC